The 12 T cell receptor beta chains reported below all come from one sample, sequenced in a study of T cells after yellow fever vaccination. TCRdb reprocessed the 5' RACE reads with MiXCR, giving one entry per CDR3 protein. The sample shows nearly 550,000 distinct CDR3 sequences, around 21% of them seen only once. The sample consisted of PBMCs, taken 15 days after the yellow fever booster vaccination. The receptors were sampled from a man under 40 who received the YFV17D yellow fever vaccine.

This clonotype was observed a few times. This chain links TRBV9 with TRBJ2-7; the match to TRBD1 covers 9 bases. The germline V gene encodes CDR1 SGDLS and CDR2 YYNGEE. The CDR3 extends over 14 amino acids. V lost 4 bases and J lost 7; bases outside the gene matches: 9. The DNA of the CDR3 is TGTGCCAGCAGCATCCAAGGGACAGGGCGGGAGCAGTACTTC. This encodes CASSIQGTGREQYF.

In this sample, this clonotype turned up a few times. The chain recombines TRBV20-1 with TRBJ2-3; TRBD2 matches 9 bases. From germline, CDR1 is DFQATT and CDR2 SNEGSKA (reference sequence). The CDR3 loop spans 16 amino acids. With V trimmed by 3 bases and J by 6 bases, 13 bases remained unmatched. The CDR3 DNA follows: TGCAGTGCTAGGGGCAGTAGCGGGAGACGGGTTGATACGCAGTATTTT. Amino acid sequence: CSARGSSGRRVDTQYF.

The V call is TRBV14, the J call TRBJ2-1; 10 bases align to TRBD1. Germline V CDR1 and CDR2: SGHDN, FVKESK. The ends lost 4 bases at V and 4 bases at J; junction bases unmatched: 13. The CDR3 loop spans 18 amino acids. The CDR3 protein is CASSRRIAGTGVYNEQFF. The CDR3 DNA sequence: TGTGCCAGCAGCCGCCGAATCGCCGGGACAGGGGTGTACAATGAGCAGTTCTTC.

The V call is TRBV4-3, the J call TRBJ2-5, with 7 bases lining up with TRBD2. V lost 4 bases, J lost 2 bases, and 7 bases stayed unmatched. CDR1 is LGHNA and CDR2 is YSLEER in the germline V gene. This CDR3 has 15 residues. Written as DNA, the CDR3 is TGCGCCAGCAGCCGGCGGGCGGGAGTACAAGAGACCCAGTACTTC. Translated, it gives CASSRRAGVQETQYF.

This clonotype was recorded at least ten times. V and J are TRBV6-2 or TRBV6-3 and TRBJ2-7, with TRBD2 matching 15 bases. Germline V lookup: CDR1 MNHEY, CDR2 SVGEGT. There are 17 residues in the CDR3. After removal of 6 bases from V and 6 bases from J, the junction contained 12 bases not matched to a gene. The CDR3 bases are TGTGCCAGCAGCCCCGCGATCGGACTAGCGGGAGGGTTCGAGCAGTACTTC. Protein sequence: CASSPAIGLAGGFEQYF.

This clonotype turned up a few times. The rearrangement links TRBV9 to TRBJ2-5, with 8 bases matching TRBD1. CDR3 length equals 15 residues. The germline V gene encodes CDR1 SGDLS and CDR2 YYNGEE. V shed 4 bases and J 4 bases; nucleotides not matched to a gene: 9. For the CDR3, the DNA is TGTGCCAGCAGCTCACAAGGGGGACAGGTAGAGACCCAGTACTTC. As protein: CASSSQGGQVETQYF.

The rearrangement joins TRBV20-1 to TRBJ2-7; 7 positions agree with TRBD2. V lost 3 bases and J lost 5; bases outside the gene matches: 10. The CDR3 spans 14 residues. CDR1 is DFQATT and CDR2 is SNEGSKA in the germline V gene (reference sequence). CDR3 nucleotide sequence: TGCAGTGCTAGGAAGCGGGAATCCAACCACGAGCAGTACTTC. Encoded protein: CSARKRESNHEQYF.

V and J are TRBV10-3 and TRBJ2-2; the D is unclear. Trimming left V 5 bases short and J 4 bases short, with 8 bases between. Germline CDR1 reads ENHRY; CDR2 reads SYGVKD. The CDR3 covers 13 residues. CDR3 sequence: CAISPRSTGELFF. The CDR3 DNA reads as TGTGCCATCAGTCCCAGGTCCACCGGGGAGCTGTTTTTT.

Only a few counts were recorded for this clonotype. The V and J genes are TRBV7-2 and TRBJ2-5; TRBD2 matches at 7 bases. V shed 5 bases and J 4 bases; nucleotides not matched to a gene: 10. CDR1 is SGHTA, CDR2 FQGNSA, per germline. The CDR3 spans 15 residues. The DNA of the CDR3 is TGTGCCAGCAGCACCCGGACTAGAGCTGTAGAGACCCAGTACTTC. This encodes CASSTRTRAVETQYF.

The chain links TRBV24-1 to TRBJ2-3, with TRBD2 identical over 8 bases. This CDR3 contains 13 residues. V shed 9 bases, J shed 5 bases, and the junction held 6 bases outside the gene matches. The germline CDR1 and CDR2 sequences are KGHDR and SFDVKD. CDR3: CATASGRKDTQYF. CDR3 bases: TGTGCCACCGCGAGCGGGAGAAAAGATACGCAGTATTTT.

The DNA of the CDR3 is TGCGCCAGCAGCCAAGGGACGCGGGAGGGGGCCTACGAGCAGTACTTC. This sequence encodes CASSQGTREGAYEQYF. The V and J genes are TRBV4-3 and TRBJ2-7; 9 nucleotides line up with TRBD2. CDR1 LGHNA and CDR2 YSLEER come from the germline V gene. CDR3 size: 16 residues. V trimming: 1 base; J trimming: 2 bases; junction bases outside the gene matches: 6.

The genes are TRBV2 and TRBJ1-1; perhaps TRBD1 as D (5 bases). The V gene's germline CDR1 is SNHLY and CDR2 FYNNEI. The CDR3 sequence is 17 residues long. Trimming took 6 bases from V and 1 from J, leaving 21 bases between them. As DNA, the CDR3 is TGTGCCAGCAGAGAAACCGGGACTCCACCGGGGAACACTGAAGCTTTCTTT. It specifies CASRETGTPPGNTEAFF.